The present TCR beta chain was sequenced within a study of monozygotic twins with inflammatory bowel disease. About this clonotype: Its antigen is not known.

TCRdb re-called the 5' RACE reads and catalogs CDR3 proteins one per entry, DNA excluded. The table for this sample gives a few hundred thousand distinct CDR3 sequences. General study findings and limits: None of the different T cell subtypes could be distinguished from one another. Discordant twins had repertoire similarity that did not differ from that of concordant twins, possibly from limited power. Healthy co-twins, by inverse Simpson, had higher TCRbeta diversity than their siblings with IBD.

Germline V gene data show CDR1 as MDHEN and CDR2 as SYDVKM. The CDR3 covers 14 residues. The rearrangement uses TRBV28 and TRBJ1-1. The sequenced sample was blood. The clonotype was recovered from a human donor with ulcerative colitis or Crohn's disease, or a healthy co-twin of an affected twin (not recorded which). CDR3 loop: CASSLGNMNTEAFF.